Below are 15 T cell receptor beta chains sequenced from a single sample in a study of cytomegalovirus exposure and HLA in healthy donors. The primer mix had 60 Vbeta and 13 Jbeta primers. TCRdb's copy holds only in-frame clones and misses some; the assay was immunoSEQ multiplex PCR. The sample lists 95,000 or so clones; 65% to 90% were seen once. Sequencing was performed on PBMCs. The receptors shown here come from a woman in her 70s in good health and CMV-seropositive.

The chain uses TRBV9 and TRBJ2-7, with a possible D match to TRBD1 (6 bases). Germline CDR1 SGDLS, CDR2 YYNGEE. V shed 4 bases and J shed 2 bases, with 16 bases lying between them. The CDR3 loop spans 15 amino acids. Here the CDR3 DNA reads TGTGCCAGCAGCCCCGACCCGGGACAAACCTACGAGCAGTACTTC. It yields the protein CASSPDPGQTYEQYF.

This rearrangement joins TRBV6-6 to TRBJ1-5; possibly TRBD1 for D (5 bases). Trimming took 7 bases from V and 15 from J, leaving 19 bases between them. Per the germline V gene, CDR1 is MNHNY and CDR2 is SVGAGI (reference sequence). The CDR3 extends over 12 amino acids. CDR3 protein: CASTMGGTPLHF. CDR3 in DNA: TGTGCCAGCACCATGGGGGGGACTCCGCTGCATTTT.

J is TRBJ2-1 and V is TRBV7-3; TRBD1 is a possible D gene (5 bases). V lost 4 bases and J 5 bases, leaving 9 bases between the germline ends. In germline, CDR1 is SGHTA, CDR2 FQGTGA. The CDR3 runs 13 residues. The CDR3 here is CASSSRQNNEQFF. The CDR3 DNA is TGTGCCAGCAGCTCCCGACAGAACAATGAGCAGTTCTTC.

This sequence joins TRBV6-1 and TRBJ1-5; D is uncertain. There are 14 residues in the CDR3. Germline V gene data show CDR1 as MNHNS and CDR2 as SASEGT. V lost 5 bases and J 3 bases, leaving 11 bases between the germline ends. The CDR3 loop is CASSLKQSNQPQHF. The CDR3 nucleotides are TGTGCCAGCAGTTTGAAACAGTCCAATCAGCCCCAGCATTTT.

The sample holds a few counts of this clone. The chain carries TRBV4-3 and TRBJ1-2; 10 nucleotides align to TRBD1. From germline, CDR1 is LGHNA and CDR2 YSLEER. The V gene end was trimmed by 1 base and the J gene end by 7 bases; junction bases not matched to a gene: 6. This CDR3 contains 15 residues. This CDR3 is CASSQVGTGAGGYTF. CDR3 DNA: TGCGCCAGCAGCCAAGTCGGGACAGGGGCTGGTGGCTACACCTTC.

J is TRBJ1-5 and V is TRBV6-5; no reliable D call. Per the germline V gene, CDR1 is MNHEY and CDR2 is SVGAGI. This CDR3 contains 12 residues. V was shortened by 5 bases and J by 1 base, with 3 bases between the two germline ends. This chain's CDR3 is CASSASNQPQHF. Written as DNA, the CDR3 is TGTGCCAGCAGTGCGAGCAATCAGCCCCAGCATTTT.

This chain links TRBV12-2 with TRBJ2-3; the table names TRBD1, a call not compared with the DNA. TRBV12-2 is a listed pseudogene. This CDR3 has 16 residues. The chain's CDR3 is CASRLQGTGNTDTQYF. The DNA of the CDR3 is TGTGCAAGTCGCTTACAGGGGACAGGGAACACAGATACGCAGTATTTT.

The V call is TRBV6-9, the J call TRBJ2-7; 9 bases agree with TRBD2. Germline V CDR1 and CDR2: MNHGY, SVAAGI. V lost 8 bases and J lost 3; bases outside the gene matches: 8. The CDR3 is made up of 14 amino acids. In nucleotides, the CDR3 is TGTGCCAGCCGGGGGGCGGGAGGGAACTACGAGCAGTACTTC. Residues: CASRGAGGNYEQYF.

The CDR3, as DNA: TGTGCCAGCAGCTTAGGCGGGACAGGGGGCACTGAAGCTTTCTTT. Translating gives CASSLGGTGGTEAFF. The gene calls are TRBV7-2 and TRBJ1-1; TRBD1 matches at 11 bases. The CDR3 spans 15 residues. V lost 1 base and J lost 4; bases outside the gene matches: 2. Looked up from germline, CDR1 is SGHTA and CDR2 is FQGNSA.

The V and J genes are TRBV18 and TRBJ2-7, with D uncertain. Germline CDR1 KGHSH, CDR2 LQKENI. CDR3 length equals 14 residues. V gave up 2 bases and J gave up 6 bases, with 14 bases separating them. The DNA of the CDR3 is TGTGCCAGCTCACCAGCCGCCTCAGTCTCCGAGCAGTACTTC. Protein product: CASSPAASVSEQYF.

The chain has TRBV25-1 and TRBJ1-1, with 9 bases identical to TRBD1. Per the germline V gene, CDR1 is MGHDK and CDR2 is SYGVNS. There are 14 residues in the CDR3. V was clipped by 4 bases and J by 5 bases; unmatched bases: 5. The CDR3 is CASSVTGGPTEAFF. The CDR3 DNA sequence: TGTGCCAGCAGTGTTACAGGGGGCCCGACTGAAGCTTTCTTT.

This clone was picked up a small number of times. The CDR3 spells CASSQDHQAYGYTF. The CDR3 DNA reads as TGCGCCAGCAGCCAAGATCACCAGGCCTATGGCTACACCTTC. The chain recombines TRBV4-1 with TRBJ1-2; D is uncertain. Trimming removed 0 bases at V and 4 bases at J, with 9 bases between. Germline V gene lookup returns CDR1 MGHRA and CDR2 YSYEKL. The length of the CDR3 is 14 residues.

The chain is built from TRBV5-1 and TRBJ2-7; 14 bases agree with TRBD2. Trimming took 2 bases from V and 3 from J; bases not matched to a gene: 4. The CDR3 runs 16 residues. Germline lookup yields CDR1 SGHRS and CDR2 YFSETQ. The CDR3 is CASSFGTSGSGYEQYF. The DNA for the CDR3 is TGCGCCAGCAGCTTCGGGACTAGCGGGAGCGGCTACGAGCAGTACTTC.

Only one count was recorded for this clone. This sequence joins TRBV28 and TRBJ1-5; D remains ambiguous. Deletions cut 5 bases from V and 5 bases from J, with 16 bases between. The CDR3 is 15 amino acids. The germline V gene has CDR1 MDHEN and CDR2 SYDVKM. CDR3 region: CASSLGPRGDQPQHF. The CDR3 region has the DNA TGTGCCAGCAGTCTTGGACCACGGGGAGATCAGCCCCAGCATTTT.

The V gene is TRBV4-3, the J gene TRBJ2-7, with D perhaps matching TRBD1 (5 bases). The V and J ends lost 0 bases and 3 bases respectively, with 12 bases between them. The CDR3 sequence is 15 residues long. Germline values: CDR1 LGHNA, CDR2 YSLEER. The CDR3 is CASSQERAGIYEQYF. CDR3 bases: TGCGCCAGCAGCCAAGAACGCGCAGGGATCTACGAGCAGTACTTC.